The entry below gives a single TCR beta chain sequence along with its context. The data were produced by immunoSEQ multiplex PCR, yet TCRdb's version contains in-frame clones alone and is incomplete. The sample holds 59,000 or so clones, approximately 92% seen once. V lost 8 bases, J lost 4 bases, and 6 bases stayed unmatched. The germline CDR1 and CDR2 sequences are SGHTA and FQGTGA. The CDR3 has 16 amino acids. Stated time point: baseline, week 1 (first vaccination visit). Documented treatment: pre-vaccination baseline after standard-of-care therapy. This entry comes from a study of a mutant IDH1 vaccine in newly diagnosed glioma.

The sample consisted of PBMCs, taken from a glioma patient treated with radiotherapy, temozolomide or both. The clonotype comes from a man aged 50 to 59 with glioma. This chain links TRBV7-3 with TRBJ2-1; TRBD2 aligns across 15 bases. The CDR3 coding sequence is TGTGCCAGCCGGACTAGCGGGGGGGCTTCGTACAATGAGCAGTTCTTC. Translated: CASRTSGGASYNEQFF. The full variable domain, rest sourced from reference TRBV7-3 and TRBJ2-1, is GAGVSQTPSNKVTEKGKYVELRCDPISGHTALYWYRQSLGQGPEFLIYFQGTGAADDSGLPNDRFFAVRPEGSVSTLKIQRTERGDSAVYLCASRTSGGASYNEQFFGPGTRLTVL.